This TCR beta chain was identified during a study of blood T cell repertoires in COVID-19. Study background: The cDNA or gDNA used as material had been derived from T cells, B-cell-depleted T cells, or PBMCs.

From germline, CDR1 is MNHEY and CDR2 SVGAGI. The CDR3 runs to 14 residues. Trimming removed 3 bases at V and 4 bases at J, with 12 bases between. This clone was observed a single time. Participant reports of clinical history set cohort assignment. In the original analysis: The assay estimated nucleated cells by amplifying reference gene primers. Only in-frame clones appear in the TCRdb table, and some are missing; sequencing was by immunoSEQ multiplex PCR. V, J and clone size were drawn from that table, and D and trimming were deduced from the DNA. The sample consists of around 320,000 clones, about 90% of them appearing once.

This chain uses TRBV6-5 with TRBJ2-5; D gene ambiguous. The sequence was obtained from a woman aged 18-29 years with acute COVID-19. Input material: PBMCs or T cells enriched from blood (not recorded which). CDR3 bases: TGTGCCAGCAGTTATGAGGCGGTTGGAGAGACCCAGTACTTC. It is translated as CASSYEAVGETQYF.